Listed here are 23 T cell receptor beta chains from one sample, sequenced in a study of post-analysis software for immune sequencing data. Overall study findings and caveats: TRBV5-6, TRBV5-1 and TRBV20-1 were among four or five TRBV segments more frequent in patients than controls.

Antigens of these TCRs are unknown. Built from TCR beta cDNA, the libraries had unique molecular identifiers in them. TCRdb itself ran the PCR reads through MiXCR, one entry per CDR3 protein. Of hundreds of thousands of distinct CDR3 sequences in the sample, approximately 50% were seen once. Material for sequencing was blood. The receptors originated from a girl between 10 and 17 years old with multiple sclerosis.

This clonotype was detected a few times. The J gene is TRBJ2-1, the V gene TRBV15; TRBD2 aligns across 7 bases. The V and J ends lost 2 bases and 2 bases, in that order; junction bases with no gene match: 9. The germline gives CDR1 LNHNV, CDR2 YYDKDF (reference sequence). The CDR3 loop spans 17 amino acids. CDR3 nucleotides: TGTGCCACCAGCAGAAAACCTACTAGCGTCGCCTACAATGAGCAGTTCTTC. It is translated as CATSRKPTSVAYNEQFF.

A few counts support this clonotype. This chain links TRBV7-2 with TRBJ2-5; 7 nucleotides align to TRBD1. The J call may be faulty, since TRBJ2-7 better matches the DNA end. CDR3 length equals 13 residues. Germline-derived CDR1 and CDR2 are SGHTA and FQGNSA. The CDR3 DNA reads TGTGCCAGCAGCGCCCGGACAGGCTACGAGCAGTACTTC. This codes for CASSARTGYEQYF.

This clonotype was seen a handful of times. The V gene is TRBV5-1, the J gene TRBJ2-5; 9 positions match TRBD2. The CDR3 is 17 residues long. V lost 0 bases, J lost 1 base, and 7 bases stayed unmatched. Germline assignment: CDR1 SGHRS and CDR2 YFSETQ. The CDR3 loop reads CASSLGSGSTLQETQYF. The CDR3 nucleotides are TGCGCCAGCAGCTTGGGTAGCGGGAGCACCCTCCAAGAGACCCAGTACTTC.

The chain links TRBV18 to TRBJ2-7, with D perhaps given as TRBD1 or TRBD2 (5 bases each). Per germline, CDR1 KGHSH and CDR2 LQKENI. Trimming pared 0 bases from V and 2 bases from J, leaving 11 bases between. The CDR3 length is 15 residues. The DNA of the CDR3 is TGTGCCAGCTCACCACCGGTAGTGGGGGCCTACGAGCAGTACTTC. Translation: CASSPPVVGAYEQYF.

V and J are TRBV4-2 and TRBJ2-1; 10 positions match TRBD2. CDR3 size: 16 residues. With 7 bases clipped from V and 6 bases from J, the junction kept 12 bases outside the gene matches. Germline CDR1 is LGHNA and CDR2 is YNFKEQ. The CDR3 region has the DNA TGTGCCAGCAACGGCCTACTAGCGGGAAAGGGCAATGAGCAGTTCTTC. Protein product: CASNGLLAGKGNEQFF.

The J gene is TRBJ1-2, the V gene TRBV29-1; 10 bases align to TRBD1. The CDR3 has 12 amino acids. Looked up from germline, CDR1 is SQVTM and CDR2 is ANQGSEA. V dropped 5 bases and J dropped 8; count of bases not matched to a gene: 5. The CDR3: CSVSGTGDGYTF. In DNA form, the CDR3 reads TGCAGCGTTTCCGGGACAGGGGACGGCTACACCTTC.

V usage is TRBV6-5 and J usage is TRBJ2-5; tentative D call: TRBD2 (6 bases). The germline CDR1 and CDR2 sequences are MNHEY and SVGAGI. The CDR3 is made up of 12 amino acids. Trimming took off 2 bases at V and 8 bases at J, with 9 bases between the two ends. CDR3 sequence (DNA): TGTGCCAGCAGTTACGCCGGGACTACCCAGTACTTC. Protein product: CASSYAGTTQYF.

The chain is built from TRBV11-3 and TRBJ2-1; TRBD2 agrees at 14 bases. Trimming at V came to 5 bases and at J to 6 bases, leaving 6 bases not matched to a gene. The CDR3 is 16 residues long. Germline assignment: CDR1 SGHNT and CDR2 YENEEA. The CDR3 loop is CASSHRTSGRPNEQFF. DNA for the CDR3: TGTGCCAGCAGCCACCGGACTAGCGGGAGGCCCAATGAGCAGTTCTTC.

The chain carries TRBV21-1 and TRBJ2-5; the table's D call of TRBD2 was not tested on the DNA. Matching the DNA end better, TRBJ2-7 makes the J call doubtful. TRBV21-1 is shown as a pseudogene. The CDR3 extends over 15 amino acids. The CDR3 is CASSKAPEGRYEQYF. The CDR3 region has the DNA TGTGCCAGCAGCAAAGCCCCCGAGGGCCGGTACGAGCAGTACTTC.

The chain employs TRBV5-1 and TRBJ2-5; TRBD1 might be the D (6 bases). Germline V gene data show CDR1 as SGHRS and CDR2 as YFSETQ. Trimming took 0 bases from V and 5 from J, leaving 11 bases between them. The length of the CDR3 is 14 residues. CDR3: CASSLDRTVETQYF. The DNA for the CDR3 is TGCGCCAGCAGCTTGGACAGGACAGTTGAGACCCAGTACTTC. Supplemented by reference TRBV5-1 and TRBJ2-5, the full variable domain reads KAGVTQTPRYLIKTRGQQVTLSCSPISGHRSVSWYQQTPGQGLQFLFEYFSETQRNKGNFPGRFSGRQFSNSRSEMNVSTLELGDSALYLCASSLDRTVETQYFGPGTRLLVL.

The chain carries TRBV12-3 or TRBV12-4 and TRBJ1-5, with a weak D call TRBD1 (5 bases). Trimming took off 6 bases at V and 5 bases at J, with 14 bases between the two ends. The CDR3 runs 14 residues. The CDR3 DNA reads TGTGCCAGCAGCCCCGGGGGGGTAGATCAGCCCCAGCATTTT. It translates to CASSPGGVDQPQHF.

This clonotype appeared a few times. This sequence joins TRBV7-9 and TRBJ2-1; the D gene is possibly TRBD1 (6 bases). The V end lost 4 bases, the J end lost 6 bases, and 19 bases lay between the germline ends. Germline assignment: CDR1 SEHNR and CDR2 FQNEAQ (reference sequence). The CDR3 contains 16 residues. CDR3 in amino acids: CASSYRDRPHSNEQFF. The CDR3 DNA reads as TGTGCCAGCAGCTACCGAGACAGGCCCCACTCCAATGAGCAGTTCTTC.

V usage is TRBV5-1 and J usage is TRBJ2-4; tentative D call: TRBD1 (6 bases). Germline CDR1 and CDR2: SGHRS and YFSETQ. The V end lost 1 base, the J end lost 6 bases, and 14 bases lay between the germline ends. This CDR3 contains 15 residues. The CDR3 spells CASSLIQGSGNIQYF. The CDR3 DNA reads TGCGCCAGCAGCTTGATCCAGGGGTCAGGAAACATTCAGTACTTC.

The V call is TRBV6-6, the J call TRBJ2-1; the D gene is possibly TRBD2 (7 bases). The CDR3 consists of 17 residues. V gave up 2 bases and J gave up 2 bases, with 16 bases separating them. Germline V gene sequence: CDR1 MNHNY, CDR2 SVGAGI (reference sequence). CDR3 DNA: TGTGCCAGCAGTTACGGGGGCACCAGCGGGGCCTACAATGAGCAGTTCTTC. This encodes CASSYGGTSGAYNEQFF.

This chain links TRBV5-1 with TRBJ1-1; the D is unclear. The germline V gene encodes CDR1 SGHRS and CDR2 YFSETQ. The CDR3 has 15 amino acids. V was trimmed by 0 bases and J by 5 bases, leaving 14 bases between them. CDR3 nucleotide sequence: TGCGCCAGCAGCTTGGGGGCCAGCCAAGGGACTGAAGCTTTCTTT. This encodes CASSLGASQGTEAFF.

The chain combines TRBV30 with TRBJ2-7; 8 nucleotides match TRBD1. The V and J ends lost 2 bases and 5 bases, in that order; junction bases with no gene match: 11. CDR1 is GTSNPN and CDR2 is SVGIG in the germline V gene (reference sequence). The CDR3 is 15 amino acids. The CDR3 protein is CAWSSRQGMFDEQYF. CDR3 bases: TGTGCCTGGAGTTCCCGACAGGGGATGTTTGACGAGCAGTACTTC.

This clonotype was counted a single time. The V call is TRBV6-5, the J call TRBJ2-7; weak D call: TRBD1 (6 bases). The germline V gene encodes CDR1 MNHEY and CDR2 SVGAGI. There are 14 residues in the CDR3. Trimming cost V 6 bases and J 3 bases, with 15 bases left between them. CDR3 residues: CASSNVGAGYEQYF. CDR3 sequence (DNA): TGTGCCAGCAGCAACGTGGGGGCGGGCTACGAGCAGTACTTC.

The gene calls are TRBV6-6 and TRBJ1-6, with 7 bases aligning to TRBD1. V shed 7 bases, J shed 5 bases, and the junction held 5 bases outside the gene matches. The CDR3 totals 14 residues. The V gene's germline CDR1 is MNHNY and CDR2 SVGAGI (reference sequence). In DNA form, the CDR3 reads TGTGCCAGCAAACAGGGACAGAATAATTCACCCCTCCACTTT. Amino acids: CASKQGQNNSPLHF.

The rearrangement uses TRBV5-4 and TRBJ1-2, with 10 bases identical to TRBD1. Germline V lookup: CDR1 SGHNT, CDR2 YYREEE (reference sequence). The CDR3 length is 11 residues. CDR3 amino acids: CAGTGDYGYTF. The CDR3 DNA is TGTGCGGGGACAGGGGACTATGGCTACACCTTC. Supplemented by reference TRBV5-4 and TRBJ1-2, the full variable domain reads ETGVTQSPTHLIKTRGQQVTLRCSSQSGHNTVSWYQQALGQGPQFIFQYYREEENGRGNFPPRFSGLQFPNYSSELNVNALELDDSALYLCAGTGDYGYTFGSGTRLTVV.

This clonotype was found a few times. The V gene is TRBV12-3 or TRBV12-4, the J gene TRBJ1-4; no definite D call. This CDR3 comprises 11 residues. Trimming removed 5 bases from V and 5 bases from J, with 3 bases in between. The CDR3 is CASSPNEKLFF. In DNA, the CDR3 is TGTGCCAGCAGTCCCAATGAAAAACTGTTTTTT.

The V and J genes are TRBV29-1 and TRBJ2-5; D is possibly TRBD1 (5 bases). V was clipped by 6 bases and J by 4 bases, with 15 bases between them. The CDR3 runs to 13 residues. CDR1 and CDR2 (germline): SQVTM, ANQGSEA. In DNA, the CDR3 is TGCAGCGTCGTGGGGCGCCTTAGAGAGACCCAGTACTTC. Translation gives CSVVGRLRETQYF.

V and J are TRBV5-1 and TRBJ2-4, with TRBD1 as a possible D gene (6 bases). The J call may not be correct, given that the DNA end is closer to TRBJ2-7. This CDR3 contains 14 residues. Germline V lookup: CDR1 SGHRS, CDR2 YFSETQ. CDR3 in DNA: TGCGCCAGCAGAACCGGGACAAGGGCCTACGAGCAGTACTTC. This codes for CASRTGTRAYEQYF.

CDR3 sequence: CASSAPDRLYEQYF. As DNA, the CDR3 is TGTGCCAGCAGCGCCCCGGACAGGCTCTACGAGCAGTACTTC. V usage is TRBV9 and J usage is TRBJ2-7, with 7 positions matching TRBD1. V was pared by 3 bases and J by 3 bases, with 6 bases of the junction left unmatched. Germline-derived CDR1 and CDR2 are SGDLS and YYNGEE. There are 14 residues in the CDR3. Supplemented by reference TRBV9 and TRBJ2-7, the full variable domain reads DSGVTQTPKHLITATGQRVTLRCSPRSGDLSVYWYQQSLDQGLQFLIQYYNGEERAKGNILERFSAQQFPDLHSELNLSSLELGDSALYFCASSAPDRLYEQYFGPGTRLTVT.